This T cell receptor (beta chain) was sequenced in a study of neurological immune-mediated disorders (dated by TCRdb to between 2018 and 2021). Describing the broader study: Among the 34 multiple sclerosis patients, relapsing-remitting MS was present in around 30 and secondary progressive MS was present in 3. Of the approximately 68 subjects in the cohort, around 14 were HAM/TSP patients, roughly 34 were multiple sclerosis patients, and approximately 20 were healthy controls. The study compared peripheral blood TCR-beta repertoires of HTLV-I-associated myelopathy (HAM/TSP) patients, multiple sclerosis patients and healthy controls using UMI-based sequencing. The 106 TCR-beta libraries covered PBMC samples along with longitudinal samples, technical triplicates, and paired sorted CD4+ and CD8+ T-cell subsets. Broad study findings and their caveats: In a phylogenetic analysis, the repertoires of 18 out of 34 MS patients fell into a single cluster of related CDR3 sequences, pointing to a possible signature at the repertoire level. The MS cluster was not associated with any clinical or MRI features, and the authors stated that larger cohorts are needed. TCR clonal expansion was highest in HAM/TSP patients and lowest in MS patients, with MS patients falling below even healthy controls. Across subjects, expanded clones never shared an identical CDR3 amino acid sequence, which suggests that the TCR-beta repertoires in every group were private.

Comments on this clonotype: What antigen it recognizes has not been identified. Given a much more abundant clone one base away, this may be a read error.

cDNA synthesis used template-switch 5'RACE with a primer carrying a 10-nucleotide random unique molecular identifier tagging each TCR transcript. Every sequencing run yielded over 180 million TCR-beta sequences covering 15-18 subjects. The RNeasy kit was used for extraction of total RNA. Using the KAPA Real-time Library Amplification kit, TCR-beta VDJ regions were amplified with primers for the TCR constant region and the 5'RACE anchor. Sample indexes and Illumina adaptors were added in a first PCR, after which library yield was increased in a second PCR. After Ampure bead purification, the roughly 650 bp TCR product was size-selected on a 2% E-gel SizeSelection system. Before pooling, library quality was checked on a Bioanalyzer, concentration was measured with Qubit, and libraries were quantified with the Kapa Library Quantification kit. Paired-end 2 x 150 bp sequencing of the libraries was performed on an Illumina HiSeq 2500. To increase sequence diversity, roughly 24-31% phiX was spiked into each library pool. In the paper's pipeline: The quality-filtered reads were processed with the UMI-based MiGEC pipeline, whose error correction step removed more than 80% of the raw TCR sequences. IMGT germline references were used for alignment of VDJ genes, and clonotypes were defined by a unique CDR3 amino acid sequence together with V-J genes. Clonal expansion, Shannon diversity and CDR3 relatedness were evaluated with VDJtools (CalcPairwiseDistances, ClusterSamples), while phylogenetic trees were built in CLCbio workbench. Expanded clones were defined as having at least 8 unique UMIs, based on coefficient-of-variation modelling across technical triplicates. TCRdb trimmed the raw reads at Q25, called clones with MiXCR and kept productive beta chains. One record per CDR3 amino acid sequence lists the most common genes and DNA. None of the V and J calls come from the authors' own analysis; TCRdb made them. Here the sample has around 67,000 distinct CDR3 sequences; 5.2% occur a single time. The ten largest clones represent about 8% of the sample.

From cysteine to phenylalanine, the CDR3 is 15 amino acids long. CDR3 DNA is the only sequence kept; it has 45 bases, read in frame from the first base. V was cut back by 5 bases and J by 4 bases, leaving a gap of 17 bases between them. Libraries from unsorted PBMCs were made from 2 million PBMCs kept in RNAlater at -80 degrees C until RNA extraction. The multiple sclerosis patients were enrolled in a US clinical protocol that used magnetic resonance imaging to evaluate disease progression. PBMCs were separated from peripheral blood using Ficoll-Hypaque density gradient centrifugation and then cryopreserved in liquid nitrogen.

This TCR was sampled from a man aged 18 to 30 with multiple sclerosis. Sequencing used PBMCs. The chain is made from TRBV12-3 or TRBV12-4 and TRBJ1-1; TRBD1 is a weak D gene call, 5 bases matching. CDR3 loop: CASSITGSGGTEAFF. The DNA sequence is TGTGCCAGCAGTATCACGGGAAGCGGGGGCACTGAAGCTTTCTTT.